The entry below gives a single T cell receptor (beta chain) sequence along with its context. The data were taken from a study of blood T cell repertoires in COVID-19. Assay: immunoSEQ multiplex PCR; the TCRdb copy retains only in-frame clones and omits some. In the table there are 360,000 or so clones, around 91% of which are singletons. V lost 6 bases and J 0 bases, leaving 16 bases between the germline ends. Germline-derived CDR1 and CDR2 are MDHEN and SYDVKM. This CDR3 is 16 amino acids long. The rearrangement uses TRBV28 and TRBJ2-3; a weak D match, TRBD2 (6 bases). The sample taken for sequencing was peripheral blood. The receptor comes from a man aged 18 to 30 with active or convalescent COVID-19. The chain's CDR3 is CASRPPGRSSTDTQYF. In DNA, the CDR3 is TGTGCCAGCAGGCCTCCGGGGAGGTCTAGCACAGATACGCAGTATTTT. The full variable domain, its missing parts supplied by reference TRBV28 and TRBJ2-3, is DVKVTQSSRYLVKRTGEKVFLECVQDMDHENMFWYRQDPGLGLRLIYFSYDVKMKEKGDIPEGYSVSREKKERFSLILESASTNQTSMYLCASRPPGRSSTDTQYFGPGTRLTVL.